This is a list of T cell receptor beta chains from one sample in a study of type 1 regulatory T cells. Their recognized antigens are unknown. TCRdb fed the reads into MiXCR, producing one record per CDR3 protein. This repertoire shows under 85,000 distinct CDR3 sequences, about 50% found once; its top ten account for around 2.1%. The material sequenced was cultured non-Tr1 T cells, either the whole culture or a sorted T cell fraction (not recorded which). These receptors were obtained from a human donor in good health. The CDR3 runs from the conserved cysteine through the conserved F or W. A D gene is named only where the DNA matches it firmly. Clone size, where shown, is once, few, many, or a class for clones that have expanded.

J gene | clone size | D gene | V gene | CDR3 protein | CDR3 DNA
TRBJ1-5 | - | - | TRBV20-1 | CSATTRTQPQHF | TGCAGTGCCACGACCAGGACGCAACCCCAGCATTTT
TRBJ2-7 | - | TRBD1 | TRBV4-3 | CASRPGQGIGEQYF | TGTGCCAGCAGACCGGGACAGGGGATCGGCGAGCAGTACTTC
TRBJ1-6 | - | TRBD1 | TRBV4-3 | CASSQDPGTGGSFSPLHF | TGCGCCAGCAGCCAAGATCCCGGGACAGGGGGCTCTTTTTCACCCCTCCACTTT
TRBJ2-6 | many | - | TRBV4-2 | CASSQQLITGANVLTF | TGTGCCAGCAGCCAGCAACTGATAACTGGGGCCAACGTCCTGACTTTC
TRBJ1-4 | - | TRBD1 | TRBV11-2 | CASSATGGAGEKLFF | TGTGCCAGCAGCGCCACAGGGGGCGCCGGTGAAAAACTGTTTTTT
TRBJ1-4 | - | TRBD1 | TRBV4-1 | CASSQDRAYEKLFF | TGCGCCAGCAGTCAGGACAGGGCCTATGAAAAACTATTTTTT
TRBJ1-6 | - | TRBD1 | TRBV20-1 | CSANDGQGVNSPLHF | TGCAGTGCTAACGACGGACAGGGGGTAAATTCACCCCTCCACTTT
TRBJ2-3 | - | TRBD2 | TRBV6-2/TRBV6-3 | CASSREASTDTQYF | TGTGCCAGCTCTCGGGAGGCTAGCACAGATACGCAGTATTTT
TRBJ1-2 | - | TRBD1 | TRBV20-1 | CSALAPGRGVGGYTF | TGCAGTGCCCTAGCTCCCGGCAGGGGGGTAGGGGGCTACACCTTC
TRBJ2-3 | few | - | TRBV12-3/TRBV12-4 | CASSLSQGTQYF | TGTGCCAGCAGTTTATCCCAGGGTACGCAGTATTTT
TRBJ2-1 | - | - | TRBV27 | CASRNTWESSF | TGTGCCAGCAGAAATACGTGGGAGTCCTCCTTC
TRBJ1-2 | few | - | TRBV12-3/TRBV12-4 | CASSAPGRRAINYGYTF | TGTGCCAGCAGCGCGCCGGGACGGCGAGCAATTAACTATGGCTACACCTTC
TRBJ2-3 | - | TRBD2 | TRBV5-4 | CASSLASGGSTDTQYF | TGTGCCAGCAGCTTGGCTAGCGGGGGCAGCACAGATACGCAGTATTTT
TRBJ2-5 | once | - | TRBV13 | CASSFKATGRQETQYF | TGTGCCAGCAGCTTTAAGGCGACAGGCCGCCAAGAGACCCAGTACTTC
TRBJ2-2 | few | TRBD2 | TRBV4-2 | CASSPPSGGAAGELFF | TGTGCCAGCAGCCCACCCAGCGGGGGGGCCGCCGGGGAGCTGTTTTTT
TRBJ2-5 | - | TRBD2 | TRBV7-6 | CASSLVGGLDQETQYF | TGTGCCAGCAGCTTAGTGGGGGGGTTGGACCAAGAGACCCAGTACTTC